Each of the 10 T cell receptor beta chains below was sequenced from the same sample in a study of blood T cells in healthy people across ages (dated by TCRdb to 2015 to 2017). Libraries were prepared through 5' RACE. Instrument on record: Illumina HiSeq 2500. The second PCR ran for about 7 to 11 cycles and used a J-beta primer mix along with a sample-barcoded 5' primer. The public sequencing data were trimmed at Q25 with fastp and processed into clonotypes with MiXCR by TCRdb, which kept only in-frame beta chains. Identical CDR3 protein sequences are pooled into one entry, listed with their most common genes and DNA. This sample has 1.5 million to 2 million distinct CDR3 sequences in its table, and approximately 30% of those were observed once. 7.7% of the sample comes from the top ten. Sequencing was performed on blood. The receptor set was obtained from a woman aged 25-40 years in good health.

In this sample, this clonotype turned up many times. The rearrangement joins TRBV18 to TRBJ2-7, with D maybe TRBD1 (5 bases). Per the germline V gene, CDR1 is KGHSH and CDR2 is LQKENI. Trimming pared 4 bases from V and 2 bases from J, leaving 12 bases between. The CDR3 spans 14 residues. For the CDR3, the DNA is TGTGCCAGCTCACAGCTCTCAGGGCCCTACGAGCAGTACTTC. This sequence encodes CASSQLSGPYEQYF.

This clonotype was seen many times. CDR3 bases: TGCGCCAGCAGCCAAGATAGGATCACCTACGAGCAGTACTTC. It translates to CASSQDRITYEQYF. The rearrangement links TRBV4-1 to TRBJ2-7; D remains ambiguous. Germline values: CDR1 MGHRA, CDR2 YSYEKL. Between the trimmed V and J ends, which lost 0 bases and 2 bases, there was a span of 8 bases. There are 14 residues in the CDR3.

The chain couples TRBV6-5 to TRBJ1-4; D is unresolved. Trimming took off 3 bases at V and 3 bases at J, with 8 bases between the two ends. Germline V gives CDR1 MNHEY, CDR2 SVGAGI. CDR3 length equals 14 residues. CDR3 protein: CASSYERANEKLFF. The CDR3 nucleotides read TGTGCCAGCAGTTATGAGCGAGCTAATGAAAAACTGTTTTTT.

The sample holds a few counts of this clonotype. The rearrangement links TRBV5-1 to TRBJ2-2; 10 nucleotides agree with TRBD2. J gave up 3 bases and V 4 bases, and 9 bases lay outside the gene matches. This CDR3 is built from 17 residues. From germline, CDR1 is SGHRS and CDR2 YFSETQ. CDR3 sequence reads: CASSVLNTSGDTGELFF. Here the CDR3 DNA reads TGCGCCAGCAGCGTATTAAATACTAGCGGGGACACCGGGGAGCTGTTTTTT.

The chain joins TRBV5-1 to TRBJ2-1; 9 nucleotides line up with TRBD2. Germline CDR1 SGHRS, CDR2 YFSETQ. The CDR3 extends over 14 amino acids. Trimming took 2 bases from V and 15 from J; bases not matched to a gene: 12. This CDR3 is CASSFGLAGDPRFF. CDR3 DNA sequence: TGCGCCAGCAGCTTTGGATTAGCGGGGGACCCTCGGTTCTTC.

V gene TRBV12-3 or TRBV12-4 combines with J gene TRBJ1-6; no clear D. The CDR3 has 13 residues. The ends were cut back, 3 bases at V and 9 bases at J, with 9 bases in the middle. This chain's CDR3 is CASSFKLGSPLHF. Here the CDR3 DNA reads TGTGCCAGCAGTTTTAAGCTGGGTTCACCCCTCCACTTT.

On this clonotype: A much bigger clone sits one base away, suggesting this may be a read error. V gene TRBV20-1 combines with J gene TRBJ2-3; D possibly corresponds to TRBD2 (6 bases). This CDR3 spans 14 amino acids. The germline gives CDR1 DFQATT, CDR2 SNEGSKA (reference sequence). CDR3: CGVGSGGVWNTQYF. As DNA, the CDR3 is TGCGGTGTTGGTAGCGGTGGGGTTTGGAATACGCAGTATTTT.

This chain uses TRBV20-1 with TRBJ2-7, with D maybe TRBD1 (6 bases). This CDR3 has 14 residues. From germline, CDR1 is DFQATT and CDR2 SNEGSKA (reference sequence). Trimming removed 3 bases from V and 3 bases from J, with 15 bases in between. The CDR3: CSASRGEGGYEQYF. For the CDR3, the DNA is TGCAGTGCTAGCAGGGGTGAAGGCGGCTACGAGCAGTACTTC.

This chain links TRBV20-1 with TRBJ1-4; 8 nucleotides align to TRBD1. Unmatched junction bases numbered 11, after V lost 6 bases and J lost 8 bases. The CDR3 runs to 14 residues. The germline CDR1 and CDR2 sequences are DFQATT and SNEGSKA (reference sequence). The CDR3 DNA follows: TGCAGTGCGCCCCCGGACAGGGTAGGGGAAAAACTGTTTTTT. This sequence encodes CSAPPDRVGEKLFF.

This clonotype appeared many times. The chain uses TRBV28 and TRBJ2-7; D may match TRBD1 or TRBD2 (5 bases each). Germline CDR1 and CDR2: MDHEN and SYDVKM. Trimming pared 2 bases from V and 2 bases from J, leaving 10 bases between. The CDR3 sequence is 14 residues long. In nucleotides, the CDR3 is TGTGCCAGCAGTTTAGGGGGAGCCACCTACGAGCAGTACTTC. The encoded protein is CASSLGGATYEQYF.